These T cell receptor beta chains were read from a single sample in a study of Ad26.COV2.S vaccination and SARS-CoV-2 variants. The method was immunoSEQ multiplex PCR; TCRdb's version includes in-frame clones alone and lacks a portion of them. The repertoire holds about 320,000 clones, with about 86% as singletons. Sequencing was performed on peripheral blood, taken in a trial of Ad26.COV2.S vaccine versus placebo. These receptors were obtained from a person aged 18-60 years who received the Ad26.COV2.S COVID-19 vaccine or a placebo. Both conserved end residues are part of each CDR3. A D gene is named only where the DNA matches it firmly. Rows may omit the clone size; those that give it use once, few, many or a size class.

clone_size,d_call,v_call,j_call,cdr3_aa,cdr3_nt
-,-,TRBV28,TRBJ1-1,CASSLLGYEAFF,TGTGCCAGCAGTTTGCTGGGCTATGAAGCTTTCTTT
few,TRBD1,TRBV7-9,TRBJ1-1,CASSFGQANTEAFF,TGTGCCAGCAGCTTCGGACAGGCGAACACTGAAGCTTTCTTT
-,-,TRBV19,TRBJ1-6,CASSIDPSGSYNSPLHF,TGTGCCAGTAGTATAGATCCGTCGGGCTCCTATAATTCACCCCTCCACTTT
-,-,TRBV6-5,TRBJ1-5,CASSQELGNNQPQHF,TGTGCCAGCAGTCAGGAGCTTGGGAACAATCAGCCCCAGCATTTT
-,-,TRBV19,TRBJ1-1,CASRDPRDYSNTEAFF,TGTGCCAGTAGGGACCCACGGGACTACTCGAACACTGAAGCTTTCTTT
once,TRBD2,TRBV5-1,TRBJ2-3,CASSRLGGADTQYF,TGCGCCAGCAGCCGCTTGGGGGGGGCAGATACGCAGTATTTT
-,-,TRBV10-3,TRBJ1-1,CAISESVMNTEAFF,TGTGCCATCAGTGAGTCAGTCATGAACACTGAAGCTTTCTTT
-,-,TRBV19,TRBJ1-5,CASNPGLSNQPQHF,TGTGCCAGTAACCCAGGGCTTAGCAATCAGCCCCAGCATTTT
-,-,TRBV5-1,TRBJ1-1,CASSLRAGGSEAFF,TGCGCCAGCAGCTTGAGGGCGGGGGGTTCTGAAGCTTTCTTT
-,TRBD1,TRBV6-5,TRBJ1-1,CASSYGPGGIAEAFF,TGTGCCAGCAGTTACGGGCCAGGGGGCATCGCTGAAGCTTTCTTT
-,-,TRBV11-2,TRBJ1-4,CASSLEAGGAGKLFF,TGTGCCAGCAGCTTAGAGGCGGGGGGCGCGGGGAAACTGTTTTTT
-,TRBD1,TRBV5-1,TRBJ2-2,CASSSPIGTVYTGELFF,TGCGCCAGCAGCTCTCCGATCGGGACAGTATACACCGGGGAGCTGTTTTTT
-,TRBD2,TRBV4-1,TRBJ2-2,CASRSGTTTGELFF,TGCGCCAGCAGGTCCGGGACTACTACCGGGGAGCTGTTTTTT
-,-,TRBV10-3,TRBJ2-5,CAGGEKETQYF,TGTGCTGGAGGGGAAAAAGAGACCCAGTACTTC
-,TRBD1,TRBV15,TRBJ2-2,CATSRDRDRQTNTGELFF,TGTGCCACCAGCAGAGACCGGGACAGACAAACGAACACCGGGGAGCTGTTTTTT
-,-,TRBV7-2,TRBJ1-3,CASRYILTGTRRNTIYF,TGTGCCAGCAGGTATATTCTCACCGGGACAAGAAGAAACACCATATATTTT
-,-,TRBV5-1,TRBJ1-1,CASSLNTDRKAFF,TGCGCCAGCAGCTTAAATACGGATAGAAAAGCTTTCTTT
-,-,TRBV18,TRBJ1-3,CASSPGRQPGNTIYF,TGTGCCAGCTCACCAGGACGGCAGCCTGGAAACACCATATATTTT
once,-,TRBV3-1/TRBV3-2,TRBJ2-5,CASSQVRSGKETQYF,TGTGCCAGCAGCCAAGTAAGATCGGGAAAAGAGACCCAGTACTTC
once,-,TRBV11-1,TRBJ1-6,CASSLGRTAKPLHF,TGTGCCAGCAGCTTAGGGAGGACAGCCAAACCCCTCCACTTT
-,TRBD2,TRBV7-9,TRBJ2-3,CASSPSGGTDTQYF,TGTGCCAGCAGCCCGAGCGGGGGCACAGATACGCAGTATTTT
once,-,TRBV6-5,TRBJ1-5,CASRRDKQSNQPQHF,TGTGCCAGCAGAAGGGACAAACAGAGCAATCAGCCCCAGCATTTT
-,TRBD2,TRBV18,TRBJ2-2,CASSTSGGGTGELFF,TGTGCCAGCTCGACCAGCGGGGGAGGAACCGGGGAGCTGTTTTTT
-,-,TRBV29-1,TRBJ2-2,CSVVSGLAGELFF,TGCAGCGTTGTATCCGGGCTGGCCGGGGAGCTGTTTTTT
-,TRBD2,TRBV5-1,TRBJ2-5,CASSSGVAGGQETQYF,TGCGCCAGCAGCTCCGGGGTAGCGGGGGGCCAAGAGACCCAGTACTTC
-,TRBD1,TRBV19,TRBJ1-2,CASSLGRQGQSYGYTF,TGTGCCAGTAGTCTAGGAAGACAGGGGCAGAGTTATGGCTACACCTTC
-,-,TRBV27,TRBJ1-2,CASSLSKGQPYGYTF,TGTGCCAGCAGTTTATCGAAAGGACAGCCCTATGGCTACACCTTC
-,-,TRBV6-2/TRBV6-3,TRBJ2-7,CASSYPYEYEQYF,TGTGCCAGCAGTTACCCTTATGAATACGAGCAGTACTTC
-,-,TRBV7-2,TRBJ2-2,CASSLSQGGTGELFF,TGTGCCAGCAGCTTAAGTCAGGGGGGCACCGGGGAGCTGTTTTTT
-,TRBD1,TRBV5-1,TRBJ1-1,CASSLLTGDTEAFF,TGCGCCAGCAGCTTGCTCACAGGGGACACTGAAGCTTTCTTT
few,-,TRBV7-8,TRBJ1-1,CASSLAGLLNTEAFF,TGTGCCAGCAGCTTGGCAGGGCTATTGAACACTGAAGCTTTCTTT
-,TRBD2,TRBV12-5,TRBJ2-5,CASGRGLAGAQRETQYF,TGTGCTAGTGGTCGTGGACTAGCGGGGGCCCAGAGGGAGACCCAGTACTTC
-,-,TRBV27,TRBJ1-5,CASSFRGGNQPQHF,TGTGCCAGCAGTTTTCGAGGGGGGAATCAGCCCCAGCATTTT
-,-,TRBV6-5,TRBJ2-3,CASSLGAAGLDTQYF,TGTGCCAGCAGTTTGGGGGCTGCGGGGTTAGATACGCAGTATTTT
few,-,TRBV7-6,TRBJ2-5,CASSTGGAKETQYF,TGTGCCAGCAGCACTGGGGGGGCCAAAGAGACCCAGTACTTC
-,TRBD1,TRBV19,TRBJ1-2,CASSPGTGNYGYTF,TGTGCCAGTAGTCCAGGGACAGGGAACTATGGCTACACCTTC
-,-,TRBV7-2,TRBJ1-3,CASTSWAYSGNTIYF,TGTGCCAGCACCTCGTGGGCGTACTCTGGAAACACCATATATTTT
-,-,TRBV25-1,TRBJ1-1,CASSQDRNTEAFF,TGTGCCAGCAGCCAGGACAGGAACACTGAAGCTTTCTTT
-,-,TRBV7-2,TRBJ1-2,CASSLTVIGTNYGYTF,TGTGCCAGCAGCTTAACCGTCATAGGCACGAACTATGGCTACACCTTC
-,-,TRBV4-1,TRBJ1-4,CASSQEVGTPRGKLFF,TGCGCCAGCAGCCAAGAGGTAGGGACACCCAGAGGAAAACTGTTTTTT
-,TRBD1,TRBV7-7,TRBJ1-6,CASSPGTGGNSPLHF,TGTGCTAGCAGCCCGGGGACAGGGGGTAATTCACCCCTCCACTTT
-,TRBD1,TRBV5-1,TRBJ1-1,CASSSTGTYEAFF,TGCGCCAGCAGCTCGACAGGGACCTATGAAGCTTTCTTT
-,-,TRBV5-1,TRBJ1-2,CASSSGQGRGYTF,TGCGCCAGCAGCTCGGGGCAGGGTCGGGGCTACACCTTC
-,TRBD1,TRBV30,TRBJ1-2,CAWRETGGAGYGGYTF,TGTGCCTGGAGGGAGACAGGGGGCGCCGGCTATGGAGGCTACACCTTC
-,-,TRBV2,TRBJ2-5,CASGRGAQETQYF,TGTGCCAGCGGGAGGGGGGCCCAAGAGACCCAGTACTTC